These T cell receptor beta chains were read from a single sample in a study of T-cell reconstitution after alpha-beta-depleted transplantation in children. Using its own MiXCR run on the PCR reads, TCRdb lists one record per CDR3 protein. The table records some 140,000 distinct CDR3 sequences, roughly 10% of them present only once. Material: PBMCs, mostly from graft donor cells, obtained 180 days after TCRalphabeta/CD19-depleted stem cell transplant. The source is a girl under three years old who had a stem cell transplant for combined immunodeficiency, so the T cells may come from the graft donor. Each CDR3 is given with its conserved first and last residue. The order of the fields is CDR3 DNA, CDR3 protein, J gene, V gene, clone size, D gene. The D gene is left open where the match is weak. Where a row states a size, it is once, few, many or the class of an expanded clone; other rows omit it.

DNA: TGTGCCAGCAGCAGTACAGGGATAATGGAGACCCAGTACTTC; CDR3: CASSSTGIMETQYF; J: TRBJ2-5; V: TRBV7-7; size: -; D: -
DNA: TGCGCCAGCAGCTTGGGGGGTAGCGGGAGTAGTTGGTACGAGCAGTACTTC; CDR3: CASSLGGSGSSWYEQYF; J: TRBJ2-7; V: TRBV5-1; size: few; D: TRBD2
DNA: TGTGCCATCAGTGAGGATTACAGGGATGGAAAACTGTTTTTT; CDR3: CAISEDYRDGKLFF; J: TRBJ1-4; V: TRBV10-3; size: many; D: -
DNA: TGTGCCAGTAGTCAGACAAATGAAGAGACCCAGTACTTC; CDR3: CASSQTNEETQYF; J: TRBJ2-5; V: TRBV19; size: -; D: -
DNA: TGTGCCAGCAGTGAATGGGACAGGGGGGACGAGCAGTACTTC; CDR3: CASSEWDRGDEQYF; J: TRBJ2-7; V: TRBV25-1; size: few; D: TRBD1
DNA: TGCGCCAGCAGCCAAGGGACAGGGTCAACCTACGAGCAGTACTTC; CDR3: CASSQGTGSTYEQYF; J: TRBJ2-7; V: TRBV4-1; size: many; D: TRBD1
DNA: TGTGCCAGCAGCCCGGACCAGCAGAATTCACCCCTCCACTTT; CDR3: CASSPDQQNSPLHF; J: TRBJ1-6; V: TRBV5-6; size: -; D: -
DNA: TGCAGTGCCGTTACAGGGAGCGGAAACACCATATATTTT; CDR3: CSAVTGSGNTIYF; J: TRBJ1-3; V: TRBV20-1; size: -; D: -
DNA: TGTGCCAGCCGCCTCCGGGACCCCGGACACCATGAGCAGTTCTTC; CDR3: CASRLRDPGHHEQFF; J: TRBJ2-1; V: TRBV27; size: -; D: -
DNA: TGCGCCAGCAGCGCCACTAGCGGGGGGGTAAAAAACATTCAGTACTTC; CDR3: CASSATSGGVKNIQYF; J: TRBJ2-4; V: TRBV5-1; size: -; D: TRBD2
DNA: TGTGCCAGCAGTTTACGGGGAGGTGGCGGCTCTGGAAACACCATATATTTT; CDR3: CASSLRGGGGSGNTIYF; J: TRBJ1-3; V: TRBV6-2/TRBV6-3; size: few; D: -
DNA: TGCGCCAGCAGCCAAGATCGGGAATCATCGGCATCCTACGAGCAGTACTTC; CDR3: CASSQDRESSASYEQYF; J: TRBJ2-7; V: TRBV4-3; size: few; D: -
DNA: TGTGCCAGCAGTTCTACTAGGGCTAACACTGAAGCTTTCTTT; CDR3: CASSSTRANTEAFF; J: TRBJ1-1; V: TRBV11-2; size: -; D: -
DNA: TGTGCCAGCCGAAGGGGGTCGGGGGGGTCCCAACGAAGTACTGAAGCTTTCTTT; CDR3: CASRRGSGGSQRSTEAFF; J: TRBJ1-1; V: TRBV7-6; size: -; D: -
DNA: TGTGCCAGCAGCTTGGACAGAAGCTCCTACAATGAGCAGTTCTTC; CDR3: CASSLDRSSYNEQFF; J: TRBJ2-1; V: TRBV7-2; size: -; D: -
DNA: TGTGCCAGCAGCTTAGCTGGGCTAGAAGAGACCCAGTACTTC; CDR3: CASSLAGLEETQYF; J: TRBJ2-5; V: TRBV7-2; size: many; D: -
DNA: TGCAGTGCTAGGGCCCTTCCGAATTCCTATGGCTACACCTTC; CDR3: CSARALPNSYGYTF; J: TRBJ1-2; V: TRBV20-1; size: -; D: -
DNA: TGCAGCGTCGTGACACTGTACCAAGAGACCCAGTACTTC; CDR3: CSVVTLYQETQYF; J: TRBJ2-5; V: TRBV29-1; size: many; D: -
DNA: TGTGCCAGCGGAACATGGAACACTGAAGCTTTCTTT; CDR3: CASGTWNTEAFF; J: TRBJ1-1; V: TRBV6-2/TRBV6-3; size: -; D: -
DNA: TGCGCCAGCAGCTTGGCCGGGACTACCGGGATCACAGATACGCAGTATTTT; CDR3: CASSLAGTTGITDTQYF; J: TRBJ2-3; V: TRBV5-1; size: few; D: TRBD2
DNA: TGTGCCAGCAGCCCGACCCCAGGCTACGAGCAGTACTTC; CDR3: CASSPTPGYEQYF; J: TRBJ2-7; V: TRBV7-3; size: -; D: -
DNA: TGTGCCAGCAGTTACTCGATTCTCAGGGGATCCTACGAGCAGTACTTC; CDR3: CASSYSILRGSYEQYF; J: TRBJ2-7; V: TRBV6-5; size: -; D: -
DNA: TGTGCCAGTAGCCTTAGACTAGCGGGAGTCCAGTTCTTC; CDR3: CASSLRLAGVQFF; J: TRBJ2-1; V: TRBV19; size: few; D: TRBD2
DNA: TGTGCCAGCAGCTTGGGTCAGGGTGGGTACTACGAGCAGTACTTC; CDR3: CASSLGQGGYYEQYF; J: TRBJ2-7; V: TRBV7-9; size: -; D: -
DNA: TGCGCCAGCAGCTCGGGACAGGGAAGGACCGGGGAGCTGTTTTTT; CDR3: CASSSGQGRTGELFF; J: TRBJ2-2; V: TRBV5-1; size: many; D: TRBD1
DNA: TGTGCCAGCAGCTTCCCCTTTGGCGGGAGGGCAGGAGATACGCAGTATTTT; CDR3: CASSFPFGGRAGDTQYF; J: TRBJ2-3; V: TRBV7-2; size: many; D: TRBD2
DNA: TGTGCCAGCAGCTTAGCGTTGTCAGGTGAAGCTTTCTTT; CDR3: CASSLALSGEAFF; J: TRBJ1-1; V: TRBV7-9; size: few; D: -
DNA: TGCAGCGTTGAAGTCAGAACAGATACGCAGTATTTT; CDR3: CSVEVRTDTQYF; J: TRBJ2-3; V: TRBV29-1; size: few; D: -
DNA: TGTGCCAGCAGCTTACATAGACTAGCGGGATTCACAGATACGCAGTATTTT; CDR3: CASSLHRLAGFTDTQYF; J: TRBJ2-3; V: TRBV11-2; size: many; D: TRBD2